The entry that follows covers one T cell receptor beta chain sequence. This entry comes from a study of control samples from healthy donors and cancer patients. The germline V gene encodes CDR1 LGHNA and CDR2 YSLEER. With V trimmed by 1 base and J by 2 bases, 8 bases remained unmatched. CDR3 length: 18 amino acids. Using immunoSEQ multiplex PCR, the repertoire was profiled, and TCRdb retains in-frame clones only, with some absent. Of around 120,000 clones detected, roughly 94% appear once; the ten largest clones hold around 3.6%. The clonotype originates from a man under 40 in good health. This chain uses TRBV4-3 with TRBJ1-5; 10 bases line up with TRBD1. Sequenced material: blood. The CDR3 loop reads CASSQGTGGSFRNQPQHF. In DNA form, the CDR3 reads TGCGCCAGCAGCCAAGGGACAGGGGGATCATTCCGCAATCAGCCCCAGCATTTT.